The T cell receptor beta chain described here comes from a study of blood T cell repertoires in COVID-19. The wider study: The United States, Italy and Spain provided the acute and convalescent COVID-19 samples. T cells, B-cell-depleted T cells, or PBMCs supplied cDNA or gDNA.

The CDR3 extends over 15 amino acids. The V gene's germline CDR1 is SGHNT and CDR2 YYREEE (reference sequence). V was clipped by 0 bases and J by 6 bases, with 12 bases between them. Original analysis: Nucleated cell counts were estimated from reference gene primer amplification. Some clones are missing from TCRdb's copy, which holds only in-frame ones; the method was immunoSEQ multiplex PCR. V, J and clone size reflect that table, while D and trimming were determined from the DNA. Found here are 200,000 to 300,000 clones, approximately 84% of them singletons; the top ten hold approximately 8.7%. The chain combines TRBV5-4 with TRBJ1-4; possibly TRBD1 for D (6 bases). The sequencing input was peripheral blood. The sequence derives from a woman aged 80 or over with acute or convalescent COVID-19. CDR3 protein: CASSLDTGSDEKLFF. CDR3 coding DNA: TGTGCCAGCAGCTTGGATACAGGGTCGGATGAAAAACTGTTTTTT.